The present entry profiles one TCR beta chain with its context. Its specificity is unknown. This entry is derived from a study of T cells after yellow fever vaccination. General study points: Subsequent to the booster, the majority of primary-vaccination clones reappeared (96% CD4, 88% CD8). It was a small share of clonotypes that appeared in both CD4 and CD8 compartments.

A universal primer site and UMIs were added as TCR cDNA was made by 5'RACE template switching. TCRdb re-called the 5' RACE reads through MiXCR, storing one row per CDR3 protein. The table records around 200,000 distinct CDR3 sequences, approximately 10% of them present only once. V was clipped by 4 bases and J by 3 bases; unmatched bases: 2. The CDR3 consists of 13 residues. Germline-derived CDR1 and CDR2 are MGHRA and YSYEKL. This sequence joins TRBV4-1 and TRBJ1-1; 7 bases agree with TRBD1. This sequence was found in a young man who received the YFV17D yellow fever vaccine. The sample here was CD8+ T cells sorted from PBMCs, taken 15 days after the yellow fever booster vaccination. The CDR3 coding sequence is TGCGCCAGCAGCCCTCAGGGGGACACTGAAGCTTTCTTT. Its translation: CASSPQGDTEAFF.